This passage covers 13 T cell receptor beta chains from one sample sequenced in a study of blood T cell repertoires in COVID-19. Generated by immunoSEQ multiplex PCR, the TCRdb table keeps only in-frame clones and is missing some. Of 150,000 to 200,000 clones in the sample, roughly 86% are singletons; the top ten hold 7.5% to 10%. Sequenced input: PBMCs or T cells enriched from blood (not recorded which). These receptors were obtained from a woman aged 25-40 years who had recovered from COVID-19.

This clone was observed a handful of times. The chain recombines TRBV5-5 with TRBJ2-7; the D gene is possibly TRBD2 (5 bases). V shed 2 bases and J shed 3 bases, with 18 bases lying between them. Germline V gives CDR1 SGHKS, CDR2 YYEKEE (reference sequence). This CDR3 has 16 residues. The CDR3 here is CASSFSTGKALYEQYF. The CDR3 nucleotides are TGTGCCAGCAGCTTTAGTACGGGGAAAGCTCTCTACGAGCAGTACTTC. The whole variable domain, filled in from reference TRBV5-5 and TRBJ2-7, reads DAGVTQSPTHLIKTRGQQVTLRCSPISGHKSVSWYQQVLGQGPQFIFQYYEKEERGRGNFPDRFSARQFPNYSSELNVNALLLGDSALYLCASSFSTGKALYEQYFGPGTRLTVT.

The chain joins TRBV7-9 to TRBJ1-2; TRBD1 might be the D (6 bases). The germline V gene encodes CDR1 SEHNR and CDR2 FQNEAQ (reference sequence). CDR3 length: 15 residues. Trimming shortened V by 4 bases and J by 2 bases, and 14 bases separated the two germline ends. The CDR3 sequence: CASSSQDSKNYGYTF. CDR3 nucleotides: TGTGCCAGCAGCTCACAGGACAGCAAGAACTATGGCTACACCTTC.

The chain joins TRBV10-3 to TRBJ2-5, with 7 bases matching TRBD1. The germline V gene encodes CDR1 ENHRY and CDR2 SYGVKD. V lost 3 bases and J lost 2; bases outside the gene matches: 3. The CDR3 is 14 amino acids. CDR3 amino acids: CAISDLTGQETQYF. CDR3 bases: TGTGCCATCAGTGACTTGACAGGGCAAGAGACCCAGTACTTC.

The V call is TRBV7-2, the J call TRBJ1-2; D gene unclear. Between the trimmed V and J ends, which lost 3 bases and 0 bases, there was a span of 11 bases. The CDR3 runs 15 residues. Germline CDR1 reads SGHTA; CDR2 reads FQGNSA. The CDR3 bases are TGTGCCAGCAGCTTCACACCACAAGCTAACTATGGCTACACCTTC. This gives the protein CASSFTPQANYGYTF.

This rearrangement joins TRBV9 to TRBJ2-2; D is uncertain. V gave up 2 bases and J gave up 7 bases, with 3 bases separating them. The germline gives CDR1 SGDLS, CDR2 YYNGEE. There are 11 residues in the CDR3. The CDR3 DNA follows: TGTGCCAGCAGCGTTAACGGGGAGCTGTTTTTT. Protein: CASSVNGELFF.

This clone was recorded a few times. The rearrangement joins TRBV28 to TRBJ1-4; D may be TRBD1 (6 bases). Germline CDR1 reads MDHEN; CDR2 reads SYDVKM. The CDR3 runs to 15 residues. V lost 3 bases, J lost 4 bases, and 12 bases lay in between. CDR3 sequence (DNA): TGTGCCAGCAGTTTTCGGGGGGCCCATAATGAAAAACTGTTTTTT. Translated, it gives CASSFRGAHNEKLFF.

This rearrangement joins TRBV7-3 to TRBJ2-5, with a possible D match to TRBD1 (6 bases). The V gene lost 0 bases and the J gene lost 0 bases, with 17 bases spanning the gap. From germline, CDR1 is SGHTA and CDR2 FQGTGA. CDR3 length: 18 amino acids. The CDR3 coding sequence is TGTGCCAGCAGCTTAACCCCTCGTGCTTGGGGGCACCAAGAGACCCAGTACTTC. Its protein is CASSLTPRAWGHQETQYF.

The genes are TRBV4-1 and TRBJ1-2; 11 positions match TRBD1. Germline CDR1 and CDR2: MGHRA and YSYEKL. V lost 1 base to trimming and J lost 7 bases; unmatched junction nucleotides: 5. The CDR3 has 15 residues. As DNA, the CDR3 is TGCGCCAGCAGCCAAGGAGGACAGGGGGCATCTGGCTACACCTTC. Its protein is CASSQGGQGASGYTF.

V and J are TRBV7-9 and TRBJ1-1, with D perhaps TRBD1 (6 bases). V lost 5 bases to trimming and J lost 2 bases, with 15 bases between them. Germline-derived CDR1 and CDR2 are SEHNR and FQNEAQ (reference sequence). The CDR3 totals 15 residues. The CDR3, as DNA: TGTGCCAGCAGCATCCTGACAGGAACTAACACTGAAGCTTTCTTT. It codes for CASSILTGTNTEAFF. Supplemented by reference TRBV7-9 and TRBJ1-1, the full variable domain reads DTGVSQNPRHKITKRGQNVTFRCDPISEHNRLYWYRQTLGQGPEFLTYFQNEAQLEKSRLLSDRFSAERPKGSFSTLEIQRTEQGDSAMYLCASSILTGTNTEAFFGQGTRLTVV.

The J gene is TRBJ2-7, the V gene TRBV5-1, with 13 bases lining up with TRBD2. V dropped 5 bases and J dropped 0; count of bases not matched to a gene: 2. The CDR3 consists of 15 residues. Germline V gene lookup returns CDR1 SGHRS and CDR2 YFSETQ. The CDR3 DNA follows: TGCGCCAGCAGACTAGCGGGAGGGGGCTCCTACGAGCAGTACTTC. Translated, it gives CASRLAGGGSYEQYF.

The chain joins TRBV7-2 to TRBJ1-6; no clear D. V was trimmed by 2 bases and J by 9 bases, leaving 11 bases between them. This CDR3 has 14 amino acids. Germline CDR1 reads SGHTA; CDR2 reads FQGNSA. The CDR3, as DNA: TGTGCCAGCAGCTTAAGAACCGAGGGTTCACCCCTCCACTTT. It translates to CASSLRTEGSPLHF.

The chain is built from TRBV2 and TRBJ2-3; D may be TRBD1 (6 bases). Deletions cut 6 bases from V and 0 bases from J, with 10 bases between. The CDR3 covers 14 residues. Per the germline V gene, CDR1 is SNHLY and CDR2 is FYNNEI. Written as DNA, the CDR3 is TGTGCCAGCAGCCCCACAGGGAGCACAGATACGCAGTATTTT. This codes for CASSPTGSTDTQYF. The complete variable domain, with remaining parts taken from reference TRBV2 and TRBJ2-3, reads EPEVTQTPSHQVTQMGQEVILRCVPISNHLYFYWYRQILGQKVEFLVSFYNNEISEKSEIFDDQFSVERPDGSNFTLKIRSTKLEDSAMYFCASSPTGSTDTQYFGPGTRLTVL.

The chain is built from TRBV7-9 and TRBJ1-1; 11 nucleotides agree with TRBD1. The ends lost 5 bases at V and 5 bases at J; junction bases unmatched: 13. The CDR3 sequence is 17 residues long. The germline CDR1 and CDR2 sequences are SEHNR and FQNEAQ (reference sequence). CDR3: CASSRMSSGTGGTEAFF. Written as DNA, the CDR3 is TGTGCCAGCAGCCGGATGAGTTCCGGGACAGGGGGAACTGAAGCTTTCTTT.